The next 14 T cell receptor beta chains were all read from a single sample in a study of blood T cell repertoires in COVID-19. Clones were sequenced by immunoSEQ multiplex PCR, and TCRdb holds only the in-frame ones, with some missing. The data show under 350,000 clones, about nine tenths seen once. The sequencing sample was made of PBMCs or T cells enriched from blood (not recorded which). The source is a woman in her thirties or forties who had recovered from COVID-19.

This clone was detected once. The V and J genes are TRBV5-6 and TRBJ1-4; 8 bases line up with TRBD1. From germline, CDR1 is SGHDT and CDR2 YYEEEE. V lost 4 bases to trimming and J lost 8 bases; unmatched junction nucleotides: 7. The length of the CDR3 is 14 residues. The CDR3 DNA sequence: TGTGCCAGCAGCAGGGGACAGGCAGGAGAAAAACTGTTTTTT. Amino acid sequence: CASSRGQAGEKLFF. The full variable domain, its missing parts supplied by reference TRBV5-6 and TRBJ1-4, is DAGVTQSPTHLIKTRGQQVTLRCSPKSGHDTVSWYQQALGQGPQFIFQYYEEEERQRGNFPDRFSGHQFPNYSSELNVNALLLGDSALYLCASSRGQAGEKLFFGSGTQLSVL.

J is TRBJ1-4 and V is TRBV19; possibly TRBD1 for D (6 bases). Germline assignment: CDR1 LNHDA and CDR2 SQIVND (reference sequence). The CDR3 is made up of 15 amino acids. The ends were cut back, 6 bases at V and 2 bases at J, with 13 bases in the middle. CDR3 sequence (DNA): TGTGCCAGTAGGATACAGGGCCTTACTAATGAAAAACTGTTTTTT. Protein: CASRIQGLTNEKLFF.

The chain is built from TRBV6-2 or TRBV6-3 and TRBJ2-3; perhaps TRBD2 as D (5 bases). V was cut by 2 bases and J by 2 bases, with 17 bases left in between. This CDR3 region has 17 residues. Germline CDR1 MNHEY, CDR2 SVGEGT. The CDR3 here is CASSYDRTPLLTDTQYF. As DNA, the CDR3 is TGTGCCAGCAGTTACGACCGGACTCCCTTACTCACAGATACGCAGTATTTT.

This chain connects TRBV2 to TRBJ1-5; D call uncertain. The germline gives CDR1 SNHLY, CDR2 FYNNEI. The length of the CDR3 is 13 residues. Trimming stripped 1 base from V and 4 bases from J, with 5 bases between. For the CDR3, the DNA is TGTGCCAGCAGTGAAGAAACTAATCAGCCCCAGCATTTT. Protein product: CASSEETNQPQHF.

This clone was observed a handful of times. CDR3 bases: TGTGCCAGCAGCGTTGGGTGGGGAGATTCACCCCTCCACTTT. This codes for CASSVGWGDSPLHF. The gene calls are TRBV3-1 (or the pseudogene TRBV3-2) and TRBJ1-6; D is ambiguous. V lost 5 bases and J 8 bases, leaving 13 bases between the germline ends. Germline V lookup: CDR1 LGHDT, CDR2 YNNKEL (reference sequence). The CDR3 is 14 amino acids.

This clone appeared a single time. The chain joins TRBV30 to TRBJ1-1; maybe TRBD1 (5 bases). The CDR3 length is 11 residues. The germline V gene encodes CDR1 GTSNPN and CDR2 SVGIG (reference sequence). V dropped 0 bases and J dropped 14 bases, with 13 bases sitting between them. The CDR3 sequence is CAWSVGGTGFF. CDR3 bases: TGTGCCTGGAGTGTTGGGGGGACCGGGTTCTTT.

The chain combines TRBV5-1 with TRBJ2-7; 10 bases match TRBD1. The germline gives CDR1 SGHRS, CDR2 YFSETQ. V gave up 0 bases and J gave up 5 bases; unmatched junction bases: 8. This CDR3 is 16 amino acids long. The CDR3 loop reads CASSLATGGDLHEQYF. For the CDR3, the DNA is TGCGCCAGCAGCTTGGCGACAGGGGGCGATCTACACGAGCAGTACTTC.

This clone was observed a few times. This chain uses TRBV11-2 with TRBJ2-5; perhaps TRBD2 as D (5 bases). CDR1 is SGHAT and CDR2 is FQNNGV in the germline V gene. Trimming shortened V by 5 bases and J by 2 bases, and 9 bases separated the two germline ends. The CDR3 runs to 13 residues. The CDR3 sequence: CASSRERQETQYF. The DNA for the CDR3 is TGTGCCAGCAGCCGGGAACGTCAAGAGACCCAGTACTTC.

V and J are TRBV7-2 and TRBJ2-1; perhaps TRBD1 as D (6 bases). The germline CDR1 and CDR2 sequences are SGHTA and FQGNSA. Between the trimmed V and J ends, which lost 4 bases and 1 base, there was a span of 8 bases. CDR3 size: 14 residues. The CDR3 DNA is TGTGCCAGCAGCTCACAGGGATCCTACAATGAGCAGTTCTTC. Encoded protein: CASSSQGSYNEQFF.

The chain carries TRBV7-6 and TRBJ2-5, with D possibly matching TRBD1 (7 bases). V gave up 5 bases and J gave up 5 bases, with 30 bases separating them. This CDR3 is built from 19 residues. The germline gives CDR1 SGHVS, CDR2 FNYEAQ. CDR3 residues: CASSRGTENFLREGETQYF. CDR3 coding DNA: TGTGCCAGCAGCCGGGGGACAGAGAATTTTTTGAGGGAAGGGGAGACCCAGTACTTC. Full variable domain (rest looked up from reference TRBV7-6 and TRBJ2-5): GAGVSQSPRYKVTKRGQDVALRCDPISGHVSLYWYRQALGQGPEFLTYFNYEAQQDKSGLPNDRFSAERPEGSISTLTIQRTEQRDSAMYRCASSRGTENFLREGETQYFGPGTRLLVL.

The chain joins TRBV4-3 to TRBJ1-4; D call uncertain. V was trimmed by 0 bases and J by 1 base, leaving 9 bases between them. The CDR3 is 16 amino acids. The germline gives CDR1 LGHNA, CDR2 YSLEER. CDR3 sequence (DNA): TGCGCCAGCAGCCAAGACTGGGCAGGAACTAATGAAAAACTGTTTTTT. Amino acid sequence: CASSQDWAGTNEKLFF.

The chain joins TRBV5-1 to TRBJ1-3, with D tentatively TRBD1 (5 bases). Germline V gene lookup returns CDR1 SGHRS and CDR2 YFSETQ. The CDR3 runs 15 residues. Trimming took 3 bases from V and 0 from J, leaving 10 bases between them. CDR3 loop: CASSWDDSSGNTIYF. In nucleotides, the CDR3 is TGCGCCAGCAGCTGGGATGACAGCTCTGGAAACACCATATATTTT.

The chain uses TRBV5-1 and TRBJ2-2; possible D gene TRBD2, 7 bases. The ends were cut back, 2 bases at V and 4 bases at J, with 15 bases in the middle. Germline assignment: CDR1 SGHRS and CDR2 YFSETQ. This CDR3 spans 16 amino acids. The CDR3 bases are TGCGCCAGCAGCTTCGGGGGGCCAAGGACCACCGGGGAGCTGTTTTTT. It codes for CASSFGGPRTTGELFF.

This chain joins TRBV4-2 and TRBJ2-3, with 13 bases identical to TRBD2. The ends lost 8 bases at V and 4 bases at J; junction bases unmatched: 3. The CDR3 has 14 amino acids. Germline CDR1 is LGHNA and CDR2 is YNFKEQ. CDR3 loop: CASGLAGEADTQYF. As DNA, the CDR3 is TGTGCCAGCGGACTAGCGGGAGAGGCAGATACGCAGTATTTT.